This T cell receptor beta chain emerged from a study of T cell responses to AZD1222 COVID-19 vaccine. Whole-study results and caveats: Spike-specific TCR depth and breadth grew after two AZD1222 doses. It was only after the peak T cell response that any repertoires were sampled. Across the whole spike, CD4 TCRs peaked at regions 160-218 and 743-854. Most donors were white British and more were female, and clonal diversity was possibly underestimated.

On this clone itself: Its antigen is undetermined.

Method: immunoSEQ multiplex PCR; TCRdb's copy keeps in-frame clones and lacks some. This sample has 110,000 to 150,000 clones, with around nine tenths found just once. There are 16 residues in the CDR3. From germline, CDR1 is SGHTA and CDR2 FQGNSA. V was clipped by 5 bases and J by 0 bases, with 15 bases between them. The input for sequencing was peripheral blood, taken on day 0 of AZD1222 vaccination. This TCR derives from an adult in good health. This chain links TRBV7-2 with TRBJ2-3; D perhaps matches TRBD1 (6 bases). The CDR3, as DNA: TGTGCCAGCAGCCGGTCTTTGGGGGCTAGCACAGATACGCAGTATTTT. Encoded protein: CASSRSLGASTDTQYF.